This T cell receptor (beta chain) emerged from a study of T cell repertoires in cytomegalovirus infection. Study in general: Use of recently identified HLA-C-restricted and well-studied HLA-B-restricted CMV epitopes was part of the study. Based on public TCR beta signatures, there were indications of CMV infection and of a matching HLA type.

Overall study results and limits: Accumulated public TCR beta family frequency recognized individuals carrying CMV together with the relevant HLA. Across the ex vivo response, the dominant clonotypes were HLA-C-restricted CMV-specific TCR beta clonotypes.

About this clonotype itself: What it binds is unknown.

The V segment lost 2 bases and the J segment 6 bases; nucleotides outside the gene matches: 5. The CDR3 has 16 residues. Per the germline V gene, CDR1 is MNHEY and CDR2 is SMNVEV (reference sequence). TCRdb ran MiXCR on the reads and lists one entry per CDR3 protein. The sample holds 100,000 to 150,000 distinct CDR3 sequences; over 25% are singletons and the top ten take 58%. The chain uses TRBV27 and TRBJ2-1; 12 bases are a match to TRBD2. The receptor was isolated from a human donor in good health (CMV status not recorded). Some clones in this sample may be carry-over from other donors' samples. Specimen: CD8+ T cells from cultured PBMCs, collected from culture after CMV antigen stimulation. The CDR3 coding sequence is TGTGCCAGCAGTTTACCGACTAGCGGGGGCTTCAATGAGCAGTTCTTC. Translated: CASSLPTSGGFNEQFF.